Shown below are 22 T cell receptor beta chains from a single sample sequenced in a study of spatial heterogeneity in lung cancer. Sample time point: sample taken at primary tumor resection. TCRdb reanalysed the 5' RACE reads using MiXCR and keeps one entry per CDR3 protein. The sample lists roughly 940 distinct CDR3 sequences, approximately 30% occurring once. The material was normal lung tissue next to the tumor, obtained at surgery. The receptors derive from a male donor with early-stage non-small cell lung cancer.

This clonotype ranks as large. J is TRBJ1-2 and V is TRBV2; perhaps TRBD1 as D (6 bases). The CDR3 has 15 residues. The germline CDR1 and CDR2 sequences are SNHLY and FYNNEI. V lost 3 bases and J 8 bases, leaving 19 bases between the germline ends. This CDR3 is CASSDLDSPSYGYTF. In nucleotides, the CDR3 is TGTGCCAGCAGTGATCTGGACAGCCCTTCCTACGGCTACACCTTC.

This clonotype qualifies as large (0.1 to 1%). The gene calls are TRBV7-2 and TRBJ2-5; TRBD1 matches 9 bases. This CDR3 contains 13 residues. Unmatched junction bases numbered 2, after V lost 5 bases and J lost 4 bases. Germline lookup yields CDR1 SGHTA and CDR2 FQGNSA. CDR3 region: CASSTQGAETQYF. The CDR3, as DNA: TGTGCCAGCAGCACACAGGGGGCAGAGACCCAGTACTTC.

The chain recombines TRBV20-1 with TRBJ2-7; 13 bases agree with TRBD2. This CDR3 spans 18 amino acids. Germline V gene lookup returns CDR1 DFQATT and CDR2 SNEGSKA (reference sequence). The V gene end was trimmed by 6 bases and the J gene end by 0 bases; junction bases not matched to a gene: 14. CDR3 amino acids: CSAPHLTSGRSSSYEQYF. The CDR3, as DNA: TGCAGTGCCCCACACCTGACTAGCGGGAGGTCGAGCTCCTACGAGCAGTACTTC.

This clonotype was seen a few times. As DNA, the CDR3 is TGTGCCAGCAGCCAAAACAGGGGGCGCGGATATACGCAGTATTTT. Its protein product is CASSQNRGRGYTQYF. The V gene is TRBV14, the J gene TRBJ2-3, with 9 positions matching TRBD1. The germline CDR1 and CDR2 sequences are SGHDN and FVKESK. The J segment lost 7 bases and the V segment lost 2 bases, leaving 7 bases of the junction unmatched. The CDR3 runs to 15 residues.

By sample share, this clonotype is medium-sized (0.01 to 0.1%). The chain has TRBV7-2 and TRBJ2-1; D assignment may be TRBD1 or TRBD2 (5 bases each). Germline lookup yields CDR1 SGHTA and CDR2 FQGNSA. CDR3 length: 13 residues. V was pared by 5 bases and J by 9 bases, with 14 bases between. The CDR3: CASSPDRGGEQFF. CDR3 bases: TGTGCCAGCAGCCCGGATCGGGGCGGTGAGCAGTTCTTC. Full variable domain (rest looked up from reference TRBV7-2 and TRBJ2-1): GAGVSQSPSNKVTEKGKDVELRCDPISGHTALYWYRQSLGQGLEFLIYFQGNSAPDKSGLPSDRFSAERTGGSVSTLTIQRTQQEDSAVYLCASSPDRGGEQFFGPGTRLTVL.

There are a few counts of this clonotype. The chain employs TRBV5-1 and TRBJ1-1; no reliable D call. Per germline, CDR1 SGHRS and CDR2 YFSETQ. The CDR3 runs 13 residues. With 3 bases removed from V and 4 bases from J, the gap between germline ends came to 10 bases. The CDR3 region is CASSSLVGTEAFF. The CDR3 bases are TGCGCCAGCAGCTCCCTGGTAGGCACTGAAGCTTTCTTT. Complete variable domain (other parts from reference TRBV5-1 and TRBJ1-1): KAGVTQTPRYLIKTRGQQVTLSCSPISGHRSVSWYQQTPGQGLQFLFEYFSETQRNKGNFPGRFSGRQFSNSRSEMNVSTLELGDSALYLCASSSLVGTEAFFGQGTRLTVV.

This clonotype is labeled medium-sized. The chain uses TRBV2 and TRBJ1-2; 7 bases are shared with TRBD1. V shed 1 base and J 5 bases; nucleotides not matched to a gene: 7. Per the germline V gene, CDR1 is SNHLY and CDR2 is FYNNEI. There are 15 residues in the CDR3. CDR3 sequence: CASSEGPGGPYGYTF. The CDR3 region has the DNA TGTGCCAGCAGTGAAGGGCCAGGGGGTCCTTATGGCTACACCTTC. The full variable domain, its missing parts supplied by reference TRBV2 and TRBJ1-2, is EPEVTQTPSHQVTQMGQEVILRCVPISNHLYFYWYRQILGQKVEFLVSFYNNEISEKSEIFDDQFSVERPDGSNFTLKIRSTKLEDSAMYFCASSEGPGGPYGYTFGSGTRLTVV.

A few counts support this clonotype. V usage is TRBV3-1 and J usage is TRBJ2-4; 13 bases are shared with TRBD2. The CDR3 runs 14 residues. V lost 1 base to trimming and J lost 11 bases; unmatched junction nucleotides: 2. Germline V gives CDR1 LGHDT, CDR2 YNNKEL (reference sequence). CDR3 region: CASSQGTSGGLQYF. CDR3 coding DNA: TGTGCCAGCAGCCAAGGGACTAGCGGGGGCCTTCAGTACTTC.

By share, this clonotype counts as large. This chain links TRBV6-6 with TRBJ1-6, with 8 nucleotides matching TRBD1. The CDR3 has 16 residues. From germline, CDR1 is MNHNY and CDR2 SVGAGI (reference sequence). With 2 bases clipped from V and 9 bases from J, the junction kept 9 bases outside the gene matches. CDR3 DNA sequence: TGTGCCAGCAGTTACGACGGACAGGGCCTGGTTTCACCCCTCCACTTT. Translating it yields CASSYDGQGLVSPLHF.

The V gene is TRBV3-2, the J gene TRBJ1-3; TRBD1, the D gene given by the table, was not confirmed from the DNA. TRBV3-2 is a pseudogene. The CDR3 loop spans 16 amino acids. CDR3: CASSHESNRRGNTIYF. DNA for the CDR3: TGTGCCAGCAGCCATGAGTCTAACAGGAGAGGAAACACCATATATTTT.

In nucleotides, the CDR3 is TGTGCCAGCAGTTTGGGGGGCACCATATATTTT. Translating gives CASSLGGTIYF. The V call is TRBV28, the J call TRBJ1-3; tentative D call: TRBD1 (5 bases). The CDR3 runs to 11 residues. Between the trimmed V and J ends, which lost 3 bases and 9 bases, there was a span of 6 bases. The germline V gene encodes CDR1 MDHEN and CDR2 SYDVKM.

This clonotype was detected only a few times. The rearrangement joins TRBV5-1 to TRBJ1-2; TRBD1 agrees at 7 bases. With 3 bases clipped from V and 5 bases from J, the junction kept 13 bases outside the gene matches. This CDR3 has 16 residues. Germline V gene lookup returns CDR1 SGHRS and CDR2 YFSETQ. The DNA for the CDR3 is TGCGCCAGCAGCTCCTTCAGCGGGACAGCTCCGTATGGCTACACCTTC. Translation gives CASSSFSGTAPYGYTF.

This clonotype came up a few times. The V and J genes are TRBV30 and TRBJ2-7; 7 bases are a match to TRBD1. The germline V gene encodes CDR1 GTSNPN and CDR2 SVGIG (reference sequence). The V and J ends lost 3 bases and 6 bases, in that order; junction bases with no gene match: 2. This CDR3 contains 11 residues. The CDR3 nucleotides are TGTGCCTGGAGCGCAGGGGGCGAGCAGTACTTC. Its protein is CAWSAGGEQYF.

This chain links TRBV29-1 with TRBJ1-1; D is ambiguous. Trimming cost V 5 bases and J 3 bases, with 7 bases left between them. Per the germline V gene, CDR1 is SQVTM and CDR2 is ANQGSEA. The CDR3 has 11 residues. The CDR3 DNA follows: TGCAGCGTTATGCCCGACACTGAAGCTTTCTTT. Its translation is CSVMPDTEAFF.

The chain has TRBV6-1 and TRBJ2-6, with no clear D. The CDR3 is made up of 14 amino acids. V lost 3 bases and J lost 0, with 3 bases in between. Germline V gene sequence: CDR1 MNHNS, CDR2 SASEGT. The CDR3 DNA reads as TGTGCCAGCAGTGAGGGCTCTGGGGCCAACGTCCTGACTTTC. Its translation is CASSEGSGANVLTF.

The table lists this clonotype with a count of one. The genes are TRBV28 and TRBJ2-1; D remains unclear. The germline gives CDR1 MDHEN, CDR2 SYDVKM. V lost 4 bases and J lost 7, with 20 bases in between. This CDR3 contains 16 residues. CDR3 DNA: TGTGCCAGCAGTTCCACAGTTCTTAGTTCAGGTAATGAGCAGTTCTTC. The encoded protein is CASSSTVLSSGNEQFF.

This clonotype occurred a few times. The CDR3 coding sequence is TGCGCCAGCAGCCGAGAAGAGACCCAGTACTTC. Its protein product is CASSREETQYF. This chain links TRBV4-1 with TRBJ2-5; D gene unclear. The CDR3 extends over 11 amino acids. The V gene lost 4 bases and the J gene lost 3 bases, with 3 bases spanning the gap. Germline loops: CDR1 MGHRA, CDR2 YSYEKL.

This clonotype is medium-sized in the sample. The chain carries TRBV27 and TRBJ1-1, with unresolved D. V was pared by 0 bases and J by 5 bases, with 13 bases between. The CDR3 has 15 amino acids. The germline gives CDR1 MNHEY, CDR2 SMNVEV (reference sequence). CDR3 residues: CASSLSGAGRTEAFF. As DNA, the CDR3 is TGTGCCAGCAGTTTATCGGGTGCTGGGAGGACTGAAGCTTTCTTT.

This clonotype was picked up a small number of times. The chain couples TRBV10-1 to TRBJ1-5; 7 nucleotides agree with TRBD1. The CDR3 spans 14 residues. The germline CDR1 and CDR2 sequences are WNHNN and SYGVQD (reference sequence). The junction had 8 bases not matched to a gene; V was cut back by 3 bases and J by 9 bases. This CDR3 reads CASSERQGLSPQHF. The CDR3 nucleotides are TGCGCCAGCAGTGAAAGACAGGGTCTTTCGCCCCAGCATTTT.

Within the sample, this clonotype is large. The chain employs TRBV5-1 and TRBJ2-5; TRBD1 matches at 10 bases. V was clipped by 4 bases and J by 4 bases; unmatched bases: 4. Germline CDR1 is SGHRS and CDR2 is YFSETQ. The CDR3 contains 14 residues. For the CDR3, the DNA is TGCGCCAGCAGCCCTGGGACAGGGGTAGAGACCCAGTACTTC. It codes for CASSPGTGVETQYF.

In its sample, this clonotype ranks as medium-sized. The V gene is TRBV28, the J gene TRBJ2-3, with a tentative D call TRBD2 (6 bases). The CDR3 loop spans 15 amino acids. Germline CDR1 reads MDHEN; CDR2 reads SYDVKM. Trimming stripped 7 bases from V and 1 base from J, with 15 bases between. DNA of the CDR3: TGTGCCAGCATCTCTCGGGGGTCGGGCACAGATACGCAGTATTTT. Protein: CASISRGSGTDTQYF.

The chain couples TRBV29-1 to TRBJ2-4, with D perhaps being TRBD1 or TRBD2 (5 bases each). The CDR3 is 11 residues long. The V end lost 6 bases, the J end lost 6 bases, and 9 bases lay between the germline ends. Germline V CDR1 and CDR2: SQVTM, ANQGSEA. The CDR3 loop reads CSVRDLNIQYF. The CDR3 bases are TGCAGCGTCCGGGACCTAAACATTCAGTACTTC.